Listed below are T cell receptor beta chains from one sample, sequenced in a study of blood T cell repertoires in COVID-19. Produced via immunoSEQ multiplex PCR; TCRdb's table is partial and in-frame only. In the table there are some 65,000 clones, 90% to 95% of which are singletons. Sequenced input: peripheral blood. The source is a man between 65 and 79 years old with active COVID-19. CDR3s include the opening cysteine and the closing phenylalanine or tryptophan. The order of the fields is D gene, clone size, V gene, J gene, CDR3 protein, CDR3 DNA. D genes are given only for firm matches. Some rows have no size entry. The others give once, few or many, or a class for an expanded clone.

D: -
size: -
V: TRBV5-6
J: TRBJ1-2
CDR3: CASTRRAGALGYTF
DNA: TGTGCCAGCACCAGGCGGGCGGGGGCTCTCGGCTACACCTTC

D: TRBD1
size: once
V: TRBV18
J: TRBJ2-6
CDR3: CASSPRDRVSGANVLTF
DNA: TGTGCCAGCTCACCACGGGACAGGGTATCTGGGGCCAACGTCCTGACTTTC

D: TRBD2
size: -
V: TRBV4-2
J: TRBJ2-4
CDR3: CASSLLGEAGGAKNIQYF
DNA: TGTGCCAGCAGCCTCCTTGGTGAGGCGGGGGGAGCCAAAAACATTCAGTACTTC

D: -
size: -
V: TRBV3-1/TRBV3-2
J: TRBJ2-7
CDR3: CASSGGAYEQYF
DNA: TGTGCCAGCAGCGGGGGGGCTTACGAGCAGTACTTC

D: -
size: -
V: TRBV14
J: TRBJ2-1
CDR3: CASSQGQVYYNEQFF
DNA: TGTGCCAGCAGCCAAGGGCAGGTCTACTACAATGAGCAGTTCTTC

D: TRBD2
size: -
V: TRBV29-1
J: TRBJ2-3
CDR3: CSVDAGGDWDTQYF
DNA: TGCAGCGTGGACGCGGGGGGGGATTGGGATACGCAGTATTTT

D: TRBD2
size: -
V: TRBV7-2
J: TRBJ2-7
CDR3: CASSLSGGGNYEQYF
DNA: TGTGCCAGCAGCTTAAGCGGGGGGGGAAACTACGAGCAGTACTTC

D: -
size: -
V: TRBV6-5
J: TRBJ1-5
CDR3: CASSRRGGSNQPQHF
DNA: TGTGCCAGCAGCCGGAGAGGGGGTAGCAATCAGCCCCAGCATTTT

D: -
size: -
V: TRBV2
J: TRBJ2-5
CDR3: CASTWHHQETQYF
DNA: TGTGCCAGCACGTGGCACCACCAAGAGACCCAGTACTTC

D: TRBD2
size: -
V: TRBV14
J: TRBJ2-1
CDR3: CASSQGTSGAVNEQFF
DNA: TGTGCCAGCAGCCAAGGTACTAGCGGGGCCGTCAATGAGCAGTTCTTC

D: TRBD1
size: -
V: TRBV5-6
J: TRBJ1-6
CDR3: CASSGGTGGFYNSPLHF
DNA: TGTGCCAGCAGCGGAGGGACAGGGGGCTTCTATAATTCACCCCTCCACTTT

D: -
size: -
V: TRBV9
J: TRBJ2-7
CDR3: CASTPGVGSYEQYF
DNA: TGTGCCAGCACCCCGGGGGTTGGAAGTTACGAGCAGTACTTC

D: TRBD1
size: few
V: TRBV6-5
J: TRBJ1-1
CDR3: CASSFWGQGNTEAFF
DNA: TGTGCCAGCAGTTTCTGGGGACAGGGAAACACTGAAGCTTTCTTT

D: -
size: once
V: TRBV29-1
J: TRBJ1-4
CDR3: CSVEVGAGTNEKLFF
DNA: TGCAGCGTTGAAGTGGGCGCAGGGACAAATGAAAAACTGTTTTTT

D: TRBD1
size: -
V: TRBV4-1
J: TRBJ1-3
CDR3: CASSQDPGQGPIYSGNTIYF
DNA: TGCGCCAGCAGCCAAGATCCGGGACAGGGCCCGATCTACTCTGGAAACACCATATATTTT

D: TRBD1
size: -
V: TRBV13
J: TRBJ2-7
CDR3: CASSYRTGGYEQYF
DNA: TGTGCCAGCAGCTACCGGACAGGTGGCTACGAGCAGTACTTC

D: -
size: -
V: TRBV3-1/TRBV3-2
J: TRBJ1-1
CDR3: CASSQARGQGSVAFF
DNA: TGTGCCAGCAGCCAAGCCAGGGGCCAGGGTTCGGTGGCTTTCTTT

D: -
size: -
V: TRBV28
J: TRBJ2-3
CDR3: CASTQGSDTQYF
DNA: TGTGCCAGCACGCAGGGCTCAGATACGCAGTATTTT

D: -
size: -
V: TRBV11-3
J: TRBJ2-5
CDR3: CASSLDGRMEETQYF
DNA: TGTGCCAGCAGCTTAGATGGCAGGATGGAAGAGACCCAGTACTTC

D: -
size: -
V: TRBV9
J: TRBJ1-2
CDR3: CASSPWTVTVGGYTF
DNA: TGTGCCAGCAGCCCCTGGACAGTAACCGTCGGGGGCTACACCTTC

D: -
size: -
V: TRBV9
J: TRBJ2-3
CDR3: CASSVIGGVTDTQYF
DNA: TGTGCCAGCAGCGTAATCGGCGGGGTAACAGATACGCAGTATTTT

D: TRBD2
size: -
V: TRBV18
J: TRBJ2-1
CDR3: CASSPTLAGGDNEQFF
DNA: TGTGCCAGCTCACCGACGCTAGCGGGGGGGGACAATGAGCAGTTCTTC

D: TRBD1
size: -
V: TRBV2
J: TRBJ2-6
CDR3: CASSTGTGGFSGANVLTF
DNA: TGTGCCAGCAGTACCGGGACAGGGGGGTTCTCTGGGGCCAACGTCCTGACTTTC

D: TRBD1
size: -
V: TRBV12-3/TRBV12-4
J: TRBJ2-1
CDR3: CASSPTGYNEQFF
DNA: TGTGCCAGCAGTCCGACAGGGTACAATGAGCAGTTCTTC

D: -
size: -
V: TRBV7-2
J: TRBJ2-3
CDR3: CASSLQGSTDTQYF
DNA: TGTGCCAGCAGCTTACAGGGAAGCACAGATACGCAGTATTTT

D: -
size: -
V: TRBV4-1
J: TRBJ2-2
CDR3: CASSLYWTENTGELFF
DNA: TGCGCCAGCAGCCTATACTGGACAGAGAACACCGGGGAGCTGTTTTTT

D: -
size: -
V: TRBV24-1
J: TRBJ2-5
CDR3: CATSDPGGETQYF
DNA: TGTGCCACCAGTGACCCCGGGGGAGAGACCCAGTACTTC

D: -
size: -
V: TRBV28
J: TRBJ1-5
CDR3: CASSSVGGVVNQPQHF
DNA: TGTGCCAGCAGTTCCGTCGGGGGGGTGGTCAATCAGCCCCAGCATTTT

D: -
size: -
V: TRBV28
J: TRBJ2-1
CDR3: CASSVTIPPYNEQFF
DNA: TGTGCCAGCAGTGTCACTATCCCACCTTACAATGAGCAGTTCTTC

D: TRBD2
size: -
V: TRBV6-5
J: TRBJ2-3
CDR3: CASSSAGAGDTQYF
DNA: TGTGCCAGCAGTTCAGCGGGGGCTGGAGATACGCAGTATTTT

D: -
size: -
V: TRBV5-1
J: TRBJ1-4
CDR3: CASSWTGEKLFF
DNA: TGCGCCAGCAGTTGGACGGGAGAAAAACTGTTTTTT

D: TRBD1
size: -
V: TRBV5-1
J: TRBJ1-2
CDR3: CASSWGQGLGYTF
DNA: TGCGCCAGCAGCTGGGGACAGGGGTTGGGCTACACCTTC

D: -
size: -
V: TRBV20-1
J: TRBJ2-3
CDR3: CSASWATDTQYF
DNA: TGCAGTGCTAGTTGGGCCACAGATACGCAGTATTTT

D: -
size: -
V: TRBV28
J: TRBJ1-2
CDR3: CASRFAGIGYTF
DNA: TGTGCCAGCAGGTTCGCGGGGATTGGCTACACCTTC

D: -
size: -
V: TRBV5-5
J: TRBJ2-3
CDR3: CASSLFVYTDTQYF
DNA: TGTGCCAGCAGCTTGTTTGTCTACACAGATACGCAGTATTTT

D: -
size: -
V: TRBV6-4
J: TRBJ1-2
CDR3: CASSAHAAGNYGYTF
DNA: TGTGCCAGCAGTGCCCACGCAGCGGGGAACTATGGCTACACCTTC

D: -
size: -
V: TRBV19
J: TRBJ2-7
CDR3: CASSISPGYYEQYF
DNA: TGTGCCAGTAGTATTTCGCCAGGATACTACGAGCAGTACTTC

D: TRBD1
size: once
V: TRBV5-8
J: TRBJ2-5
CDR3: CASSWGTGQETQYF
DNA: TGTGCCAGCAGCTGGGGGACAGGACAAGAGACCCAGTACTTC

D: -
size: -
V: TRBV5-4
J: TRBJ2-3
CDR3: CASSQKQGGASDTQYF
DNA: TGTGCCAGCAGCCAAAAACAGGGTGGGGCCTCAGATACGCAGTATTTT

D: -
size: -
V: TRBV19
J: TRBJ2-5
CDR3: CASSMADAYQETQYF
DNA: TGTGCCAGTAGTATGGCTGATGCCTACCAAGAGACCCAGTACTTC

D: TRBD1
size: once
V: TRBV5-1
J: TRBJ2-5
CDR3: CASSLGTGVAETQYF
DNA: TGCGCCAGCAGCTTGGGGACAGGGGTGGCAGAGACCCAGTACTTC

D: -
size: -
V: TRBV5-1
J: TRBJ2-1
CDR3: CASSPTVNEQFF
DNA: TGCGCCAGCAGCCCTACGGTCAATGAGCAGTTCTTC

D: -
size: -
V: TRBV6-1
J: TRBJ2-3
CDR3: CASSVVVSDLYTDTQYF
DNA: TGTGCCAGCAGTGTGGTGGTCAGTGACTTATACACAGATACGCAGTATTTT

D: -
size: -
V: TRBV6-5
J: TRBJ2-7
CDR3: CASRPGSYEQYF
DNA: TGTGCCAGCAGGCCAGGCTCCTACGAGCAGTACTTC

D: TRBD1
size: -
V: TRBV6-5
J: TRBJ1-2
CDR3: CASSYTGGRVGYTF
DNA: TGTGCCAGCAGCTACACAGGGGGGCGGGTTGGCTACACCTTC

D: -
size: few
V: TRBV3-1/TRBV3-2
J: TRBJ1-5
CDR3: CASSPGSNQPQHF
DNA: TGTGCCAGCAGCCCGGGGTCAAATCAGCCCCAGCATTTT

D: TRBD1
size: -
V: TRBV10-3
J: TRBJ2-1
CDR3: CAISQGAVSNEQFF
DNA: TGTGCCATCAGCCAGGGGGCTGTATCCAATGAGCAGTTCTTC

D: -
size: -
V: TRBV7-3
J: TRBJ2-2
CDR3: CASSPSSARTGELFF
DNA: TGTGCCAGCAGCCCGTCAAGTGCGAGAACCGGGGAGCTGTTTTTT

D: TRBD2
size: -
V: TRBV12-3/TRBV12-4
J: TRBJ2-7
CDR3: CASSGGATYEQYF
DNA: TGTGCCAGTAGCGGGGGGGCCACCTACGAGCAGTACTTC

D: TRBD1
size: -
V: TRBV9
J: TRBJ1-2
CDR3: CASSVGQGAYYGYTF
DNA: TGTGCCAGCAGCGTAGGCCAGGGGGCGTACTATGGCTACACCTTC

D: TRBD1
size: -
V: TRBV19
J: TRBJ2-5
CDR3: CASSPTGTAGAQYF
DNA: TGTGCCAGTAGTCCAACTGGGACAGCAGGGGCCCAGTACTTC

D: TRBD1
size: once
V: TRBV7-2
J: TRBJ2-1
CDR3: CASSLGTGARNEQFF
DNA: TGTGCCAGCAGCTTAGGGACAGGAGCTCGAAATGAGCAGTTCTTC

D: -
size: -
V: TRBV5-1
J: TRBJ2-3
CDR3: CASSLTSKDTQYF
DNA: TGCGCCAGCAGCTTGACTAGCAAGGATACGCAGTATTTT

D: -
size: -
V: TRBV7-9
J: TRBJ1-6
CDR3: CASSLLEGSPLHF
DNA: TGTGCCAGCAGCTTACTGGAGGGGTCACCCCTCCACTTT